The 20 T cell receptor beta chains in this list originate from one sample, sequenced in a study of cytomegalovirus exposure and HLA in healthy donors. 13 Jbeta primers and 60 Vbeta primers were used for the PCR. The table came from immunoSEQ multiplex PCR; TCRdb's copy has only in-frame clones and leaves some out. The sample has fewer than 55,000 clones, around 60% seen once. Sequenced sample: PBMCs. These receptors came from a man aged 55 to 70 in good health and CMV-seropositive.

This clone occurred a few times. The chain joins TRBV14 to TRBJ1-1; the D gene is possibly TRBD1 (5 bases). Trimming pared 3 bases from V and 7 bases from J, leaving 24 bases between. This CDR3 has 17 amino acids. The germline CDR1 and CDR2 sequences are SGHDN and FVKESK. CDR3 DNA sequence: TGTGCCAGCAGCCATGGGACTGTGAAGGGGCGAAAGGATGAAGCTTTCTTT. Amino acids: CASSHGTVKGRKDEAFF.

This rearrangement joins TRBV6-5 to TRBJ1-4; D perhaps matches TRBD1 (5 bases). V dropped 8 bases and J dropped 0 bases, with 13 bases sitting between them. The CDR3 loop spans 15 amino acids. Germline V lookup: CDR1 MNHEY, CDR2 SVGAGI. The DNA for the CDR3 is TGTGCCAGCGGGGACGGGGGAGCAACTAATGAAAAACTGTTTTTT. Protein: CASGDGGATNEKLFF.

This clone has more than one count but fewer than ten. V is TRBV6-1 and J is TRBJ2-7; 12 nucleotides match TRBD2. Germline V gene sequence: CDR1 MNHNS, CDR2 SASEGT. The CDR3 has 15 amino acids. With 5 bases clipped from V and 1 base from J, the junction kept 3 bases outside the gene matches. CDR3 sequence: CASSKTSGGSYEQYF. DNA of the CDR3: TGTGCCAGCAGTAAGACTAGCGGGGGTTCCTACGAGCAGTACTTC.

The chain employs TRBV25-1 and TRBJ2-1, with 16 positions matching TRBD2. V was pared by 2 bases and J by 7 bases, with 5 bases of the junction left unmatched. This CDR3 has 17 residues. Germline-derived CDR1 and CDR2 are MGHDK and SYGVNS. The DNA of the CDR3 is TGTGCCAGCAGTGAACCGGGACTAGCGGGAGGGTCAAATGAGCAGTTCTTC. As protein: CASSEPGLAGGSNEQFF.

The chain recombines TRBV6-1 with TRBJ2-1, with 12 bases fitting TRBD2. The CDR3 is made up of 18 amino acids. V lost 2 bases, J lost 7 bases, and 12 bases stayed unmatched. Germline-derived CDR1 and CDR2 are MNHNS and SASEGT. CDR3 bases: TGTGCCAGCAGTGAACGACCCCCACTAGCGGGAGGCGGAAATGAGCAGTTCTTC. This codes for CASSERPPLAGGGNEQFF.

This chain links TRBV25-1 with TRBJ1-3; 7 nucleotides match TRBD1. CDR1 MGHDK and CDR2 SYGVNS come from the germline V gene. The CDR3 covers 17 residues. V trimming: 1 base; J trimming: 5 bases; junction bases outside the gene matches: 11. CDR3: CASSESQTGVVRNTIYF. As DNA, the CDR3 is TGTGCCAGCAGTGAATCCCAAACAGGGGTAGTGAGAAACACCATATATTTT.

This chain uses TRBV28 with TRBJ1-5; 7 bases map to TRBD1. Germline trimming cut 8 bases from V and 0 bases from J; bases unmatched to any gene: 4. Per the germline V gene, CDR1 is MDHEN and CDR2 is SYDVKM. This CDR3 region has 14 residues. CDR3 region: CASAGTVSNQPQHF. CDR3 coding DNA: TGTGCCAGCGCCGGGACAGTTAGCAATCAGCCCCAGCATTTT.

V and J are TRBV2 and TRBJ2-1; TRBD2 is a possible D gene (9 bases). CDR1 and CDR2 from the germline V gene are SNHLY and FYNNEI. Trimming stripped 4 bases from V and 0 bases from J, with 28 bases between. There are 21 residues in the CDR3. The CDR3 loop is CASSGTGWMIAGDLSYNEQFF. CDR3 in DNA: TGTGCCAGCAGTGGGACAGGGTGGATGATAGCGGGAGACCTCTCCTACAATGAGCAGTTCTTC.

There are a few counts of this clone. The chain couples TRBV10-3 to TRBJ2-7; D possibly corresponds to TRBD1 (6 bases). CDR3 length equals 15 residues. CDR1 and CDR2 (germline): ENHRY, SYGVKD. The V gene lost 10 bases and the J gene lost 2 bases, with 21 bases spanning the gap. The CDR3 is CATTPDWDTTYEQYF. The CDR3 DNA reads TGTGCCACCACCCCCGACTGGGACACCACCTACGAGCAGTACTTC.

The V gene is TRBV19, the J gene TRBJ1-1; D uncertain. Looked up from germline, CDR1 is LNHDA and CDR2 is SQIVND (reference sequence). The CDR3 is 13 residues long. V gave up 3 bases and J gave up 6 bases, with 11 bases separating them. The CDR3 loop is CASSISGLAEAFF. The CDR3 DNA is TGTGCCAGTAGTATTTCCGGGTTGGCTGAAGCTTTCTTT.

This clone is a singleton in its sample. This chain joins TRBV7-9 and TRBJ2-5; the match to TRBD2 covers 7 bases. V lost 7 bases to trimming and J lost 2 bases; unmatched junction nucleotides: 7. CDR3 length: 14 residues. Germline V CDR1 and CDR2: SEHNR, FQNEAQ (reference sequence). The CDR3, as DNA: TGTGCCAGCACCCATGCTAGCGGACAAGAGACCCAGTACTTC. It encodes CASTHASGQETQYF.

The chain has TRBV4-3 and TRBJ2-1, with 11 bases fitting TRBD2. The CDR3 loop spans 17 amino acids. The ends lost 0 bases at V and 5 bases at J; junction bases unmatched: 6. CDR1 is LGHNA, CDR2 YSLEER, per germline. The CDR3 is CASSQERRLAGNNEQFF. The CDR3 coding sequence is TGCGCCAGCAGCCAAGAGAGAAGACTAGCGGGGAACAATGAGCAGTTCTTC.

This clone was found a few times. The rearrangement joins TRBV6-5 to TRBJ2-2, with D possibly matching TRBD2 (5 bases). The germline V gene encodes CDR1 MNHEY and CDR2 SVGAGI. V lost 6 bases and J 6 bases, leaving 8 bases between the germline ends. The CDR3 contains 12 residues. CDR3: CASRRVSGELFF. DNA of the CDR3: TGTGCCAGCAGGAGGGTCTCCGGGGAGCTGTTTTTT.

This chain joins TRBV28 and TRBJ2-7, with TRBD1 as a possible D gene (6 bases). The CDR3 sequence is 14 residues long. CDR1 is MDHEN and CDR2 is SYDVKM in the germline V gene. Trimming left V 6 bases short and J 0 bases short, with 12 bases between. The CDR3 coding sequence is TGTGCCAGCAGATCCGGGGACAACTCCTACGAGCAGTACTTC. Its protein product is CASRSGDNSYEQYF.

This chain links TRBV6-5 with TRBJ2-2; tentatively, D is TRBD2 (6 bases). CDR1 is MNHEY and CDR2 is SVGAGI in the germline V gene. Trimming took 4 bases from V and 5 from J, leaving 11 bases between them. The CDR3 covers 14 residues. The CDR3 sequence: CASSWAGRTGELFF. For the CDR3, the DNA is TGTGCCAGCAGTTGGGCAGGGAGGACCGGGGAGCTGTTTTTT.

The rearrangement joins TRBV27 to TRBJ2-1; tentatively, D is TRBD2 (5 bases). The CDR3 contains 16 residues. Looked up from germline, CDR1 is MNHEY and CDR2 is SMNVEV (reference sequence). V lost 2 bases and J lost 1, with 12 bases in between. CDR3 in DNA: TGTGCCAGCAGTTTAGGACTGGTTCCGTCCTACAATGAGCAGTTCTTC. It yields the protein CASSLGLVPSYNEQFF.

The rearrangement joins TRBV5-1 to TRBJ2-3; 12 positions match TRBD2. The trim removed 4 bases at V and 4 bases at J, leaving 10 bases unmatched. The CDR3 runs to 17 residues. Germline V CDR1 and CDR2: SGHRS, YFSETQ. CDR3 bases: TGCGCCAGCAGCGGTGGGACTAGCGGGTCTATTTCAGATACGCAGTATTTT. Translation gives CASSGGTSGSISDTQYF.

V is TRBV20-1 and J is TRBJ1-3; D is unclear. Trimming cost V 5 bases and J 3 bases, with 5 bases left between them. CDR1 is DFQATT and CDR2 is SNEGSKA in the germline V gene (reference sequence). This CDR3 contains 11 residues. In DNA form, the CDR3 reads TGCAGTGCTCCCCGTGGAAACACCATATATTTT. This translates into CSAPRGNTIYF.

This clone has only a few counts. CDR3 protein: CASSQDRLAEQFF. DNA for the CDR3: TGTGCCAGCAGCCAAGATCGTCTAGCCGAGCAGTTCTTC. The V gene is TRBV14, the J gene TRBJ2-1, with a weak D call TRBD2 (5 bases). Per germline, CDR1 SGHDN and CDR2 FVKESK. This CDR3 region has 13 residues. Trimming took 0 bases from V and 10 from J, leaving 10 bases between them.

This clone turned up a few times. The chain recombines TRBV7-6 with TRBJ2-7; TRBD1 might be the D (5 bases). V was pared by 5 bases and J by 2 bases, with 13 bases between. Germline CDR1 is SGHVS and CDR2 is FNYEAQ. This CDR3 has 14 amino acids. In DNA form, the CDR3 reads TGTGCCAGCAGCGCTTCAGGGTATCCCTACGAGCAGTACTTC. Translated: CASSASGYPYEQYF.